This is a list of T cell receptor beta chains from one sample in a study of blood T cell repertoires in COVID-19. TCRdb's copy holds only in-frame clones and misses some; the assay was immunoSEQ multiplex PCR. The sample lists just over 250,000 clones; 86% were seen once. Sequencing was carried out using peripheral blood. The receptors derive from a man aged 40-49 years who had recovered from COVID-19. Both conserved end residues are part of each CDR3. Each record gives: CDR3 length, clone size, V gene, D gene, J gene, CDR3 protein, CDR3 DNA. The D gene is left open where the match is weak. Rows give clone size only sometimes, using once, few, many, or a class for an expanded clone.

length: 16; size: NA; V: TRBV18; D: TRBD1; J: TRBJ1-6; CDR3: CASSTGTGRFNSPLHF; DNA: TGTGCCAGCTCAACTGGGACAGGGAGGTTTAATTCACCCCTCCACTTT
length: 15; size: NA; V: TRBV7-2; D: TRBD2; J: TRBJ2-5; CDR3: CASRFSGRTSETQYF; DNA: TGTGCCAGCAGGTTCAGCGGGAGGACCTCGGAGACCCAGTACTTC
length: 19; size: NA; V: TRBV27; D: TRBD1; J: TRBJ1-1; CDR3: CASSLVLRDRGRGRTEAFF; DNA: TGTGCCAGCAGTTTAGTTCTAAGGGACAGGGGGCGGGGTAGGACTGAAGCTTTCTTT
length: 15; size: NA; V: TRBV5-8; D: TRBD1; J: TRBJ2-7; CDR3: CASSSRDRSFYEQYF; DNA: TGTGCCAGCAGCAGCCGGGACAGATCCTTCTACGAGCAGTACTTC
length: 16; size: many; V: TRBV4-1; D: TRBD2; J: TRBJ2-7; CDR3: CASSVILTSDSYEQYF; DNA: TGCGCCAGCAGCGTGATCTTGACTAGCGATTCCTACGAGCAGTACTTC
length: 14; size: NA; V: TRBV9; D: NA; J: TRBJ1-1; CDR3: CASSVGGPNTEAFF; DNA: TGTGCCAGCAGCGTAGGTGGTCCGAATACAGAAGCTTTCTTT
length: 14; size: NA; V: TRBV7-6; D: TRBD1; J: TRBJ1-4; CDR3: CASGPNRGSGKLFF; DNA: TGTGCCAGCGGACCAAACAGGGGCTCTGGAAAACTGTTTTTT
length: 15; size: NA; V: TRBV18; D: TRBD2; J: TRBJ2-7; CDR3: CASSRTSGSNYEQYF; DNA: TGTGCCAGCTCTAGAACTAGCGGGAGTAACTACGAGCAGTACTTC
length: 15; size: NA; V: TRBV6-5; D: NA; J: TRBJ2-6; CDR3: CASSYPSSGANVLTF; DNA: TGTGCCAGCAGTTACCCCTCGTCGGGGGCCAACGTCCTGACTTTC
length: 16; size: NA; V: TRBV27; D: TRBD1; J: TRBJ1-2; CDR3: CASRTGTGGVNYGYTF; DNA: TGTGCCAGCAGAACCGGGACAGGGGGCGTTAACTATGGCTACACCTTC
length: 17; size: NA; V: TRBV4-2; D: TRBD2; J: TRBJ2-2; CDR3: CASSQDGPGLATGELFF; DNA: TGTGCCAGCAGCCAAGATGGGCCCGGACTAGCTACCGGGGAGCTGTTTTTT
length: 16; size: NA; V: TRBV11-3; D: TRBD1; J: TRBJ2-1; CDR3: CASSLGGQGPYNEQFF; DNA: TGTGCCAGCAGCTTGGGGGGACAGGGGCCATACAATGAGCAGTTCTTC
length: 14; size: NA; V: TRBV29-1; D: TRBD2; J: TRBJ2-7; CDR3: CSVLAGVLFNEQYF; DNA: TGCAGCGTTCTAGCGGGAGTTTTATTCAACGAGCAGTACTTC
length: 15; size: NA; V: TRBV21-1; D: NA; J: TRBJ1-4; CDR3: CASSKRDRGREKLFF; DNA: TGTGCCAGCAGCAAAAGGGACAGGGGACGTGAAAAACTGTTTTTT
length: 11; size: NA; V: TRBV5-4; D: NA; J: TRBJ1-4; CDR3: CARSGDEKLFF; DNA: TGTGCCAGATCGGGTGATGAAAAACTGTTTTTT
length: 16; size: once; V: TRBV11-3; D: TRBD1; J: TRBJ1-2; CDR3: CASSLGTGNANYGYTF; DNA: TGTGCCAGCAGCTTAGGGACAGGCAATGCTAACTATGGCTACACCTTC
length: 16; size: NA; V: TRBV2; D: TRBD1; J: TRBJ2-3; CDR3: CASSELGTGFTDTQYF; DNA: TGTGCCAGCAGTGAACTGGGGACAGGGTTTACAGATACGCAGTATTTT
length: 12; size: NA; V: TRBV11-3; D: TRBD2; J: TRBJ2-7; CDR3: CASSLTGGEQYF; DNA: TGTGCCAGCAGCTTGACGGGGGGCGAGCAGTACTTC
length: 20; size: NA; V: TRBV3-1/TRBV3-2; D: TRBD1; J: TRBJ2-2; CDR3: CASSQGFRGQGSPYTGELFF; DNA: TGTGCCAGCAGCCAAGGGTTCCGGGGACAGGGATCCCCCTACACCGGGGAGCTGTTTTTT
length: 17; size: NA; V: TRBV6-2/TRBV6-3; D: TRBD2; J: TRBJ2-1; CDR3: CASSQPPSLAGRNEQFF; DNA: TGTGCCAGCAGTCAACCCCCCTCACTAGCGGGTCGGAATGAGCAGTTCTTC
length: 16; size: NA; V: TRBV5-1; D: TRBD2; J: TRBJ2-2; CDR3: CASKTTSGVDTGELFF; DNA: TGCGCCAGCAAGACGACTAGCGGGGTCGACACCGGGGAGCTGTTTTTT
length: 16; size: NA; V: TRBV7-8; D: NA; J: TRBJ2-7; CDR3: CASSLKTLGALYEQYF; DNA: TGTGCCAGCAGCTTAAAGACCTTAGGGGCCCTCTACGAGCAGTACTTC
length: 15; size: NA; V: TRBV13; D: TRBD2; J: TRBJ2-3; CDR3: CASSPSGGALDTQYF; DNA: TGTGCCAGCAGCCCTAGCGGGGGGGCCTTGGATACGCAGTATTTT
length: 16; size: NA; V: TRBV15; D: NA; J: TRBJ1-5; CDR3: CATSRDRPFSNQPQHF; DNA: TGTGCCACCAGCAGAGATCGTCCGTTTAGCAATCAGCCCCAGCATTTT
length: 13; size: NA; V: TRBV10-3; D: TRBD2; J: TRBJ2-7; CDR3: CATRTSGSYEQYF; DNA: TGTGCCACCAGGACTAGCGGGTCCTACGAGCAGTACTTC
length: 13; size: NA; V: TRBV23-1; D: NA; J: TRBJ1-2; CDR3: CASSQTGSSGYTF; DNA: TGCGCCAGCAGTCAAACGGGGTCTTCTGGCTACACCTTC
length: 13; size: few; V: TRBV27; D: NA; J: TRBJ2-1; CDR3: CASSSRGRGEQFF; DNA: TGTGCCAGCAGTAGTAGAGGGCGGGGTGAGCAGTTCTTC
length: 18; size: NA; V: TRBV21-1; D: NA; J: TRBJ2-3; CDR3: CASSKVRGTSRGTDTQYF; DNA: TGTGCCAGCAGCAAAGTTAGGGGGACTAGCCGGGGCACAGATACGCAGTATTTT
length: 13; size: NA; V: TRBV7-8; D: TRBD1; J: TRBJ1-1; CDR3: CASTGGENTEAFF; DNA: TGTGCCAGTACAGGGGGCGAGAACACTGAAGCTTTCTTT
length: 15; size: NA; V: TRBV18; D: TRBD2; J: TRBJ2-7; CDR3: CASSPIGAGAYEQYF; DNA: TGTGCCAGCTCACCCATTGGAGCGGGGGCTTACGAGCAGTACTTC
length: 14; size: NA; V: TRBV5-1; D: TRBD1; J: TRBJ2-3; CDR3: CASNGQGAQDTQYF; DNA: TGCGCCAGCAACGGTCAGGGGGCGCAGGATACGCAGTATTTT
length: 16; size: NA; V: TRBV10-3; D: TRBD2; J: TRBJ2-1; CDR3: CATKGSIAGANNEQFF; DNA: TGTGCCACTAAAGGTTCCATAGCGGGGGCCAACAATGAGCAGTTCTTC
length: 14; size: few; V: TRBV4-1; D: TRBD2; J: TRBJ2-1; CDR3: CASGAGGSYNEQFF; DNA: TGCGCCAGCGGGGCGGGAGGCTCCTACAATGAGCAGTTCTTC
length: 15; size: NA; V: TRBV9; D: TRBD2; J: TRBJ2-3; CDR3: CASSAGGGPPDTQYF; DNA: TGTGCCAGCAGCGCAGGCGGGGGGCCCCCAGATACGCAGTATTTT
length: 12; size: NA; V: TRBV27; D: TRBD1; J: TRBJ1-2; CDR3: CASSPRGNGYTF; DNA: TGTGCCAGCAGTCCCAGGGGGAATGGCTACACCTTC
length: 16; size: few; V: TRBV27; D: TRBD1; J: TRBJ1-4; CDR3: CASTKGRTGANEKLFF; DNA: TGTGCCAGCACCAAGGGACGGACAGGGGCTAATGAAAAACTGTTTTTT
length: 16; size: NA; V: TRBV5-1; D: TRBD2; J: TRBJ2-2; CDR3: CASSERTSGLSGELFF; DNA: TGCGCCAGCAGCGAAAGGACTAGCGGGTTGTCCGGGGAGCTGTTTTTT
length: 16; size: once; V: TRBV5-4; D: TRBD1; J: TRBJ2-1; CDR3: CASSLGQGRLRNEQFF; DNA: TGTGCCAGCAGCTTGGGACAGGGGCGGCTGAGGAATGAGCAGTTCTTC
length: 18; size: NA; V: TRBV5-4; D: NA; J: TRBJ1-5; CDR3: CASSLAPPYPRSNQPQHF; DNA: TGTGCCAGCAGCTTGGCTCCACCCTACCCGAGGAGCAATCAGCCCCAGCATTTT
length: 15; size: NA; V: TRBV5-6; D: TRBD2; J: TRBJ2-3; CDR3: CASSLLLAGGDTQYF; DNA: TGTGCCAGCAGCTTGTTACTAGCGGGGGGAGATACGCAGTATTTT
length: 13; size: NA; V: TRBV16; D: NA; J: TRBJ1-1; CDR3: CASSRERATEAFF; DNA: TGTGCCAGCAGCCGGGAGAGGGCCACTGAAGCTTTCTTT
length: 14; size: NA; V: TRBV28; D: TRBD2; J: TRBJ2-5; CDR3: CASSLSGGQETQYF; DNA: TGTGCCAGCAGCCTTTCGGGAGGACAAGAGACCCAGTACTTC
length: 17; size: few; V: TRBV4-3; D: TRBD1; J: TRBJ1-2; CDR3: CASSQELGDRGGYGYTF; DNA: TGCGCCAGCAGCCAAGAGCTCGGGGACAGGGGGGGATATGGCTACACCTTC
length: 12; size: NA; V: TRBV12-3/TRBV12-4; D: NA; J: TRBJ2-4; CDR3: CASSYAVNIQYF; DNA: TGTGCCAGCAGTTACGCGGTAAACATTCAGTACTTC
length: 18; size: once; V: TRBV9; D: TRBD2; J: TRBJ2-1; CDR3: CASSVGVRGAGGYNEQFF; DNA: TGTGCCAGCAGCGTAGGAGTTCGGGGGGCGGGAGGATACAATGAGCAGTTCTTC
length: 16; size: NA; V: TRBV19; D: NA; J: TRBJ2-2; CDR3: CASRIGGGANTGELFF; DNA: TGTGCCAGTAGAATAGGAGGGGGGGCGAACACCGGGGAGCTGTTTTTT
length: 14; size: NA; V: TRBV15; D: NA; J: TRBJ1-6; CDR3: CATSRVEGNSPLHF; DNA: TGTGCCACCAGCAGAGTGGAGGGGAATTCACCCCTCCACTTT
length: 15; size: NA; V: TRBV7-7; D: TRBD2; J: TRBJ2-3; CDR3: CASRPTTSGASVLYF; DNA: TGTGCCAGCAGACCTACGACTAGCGGGGCCTCTGTTCTGTATTTT
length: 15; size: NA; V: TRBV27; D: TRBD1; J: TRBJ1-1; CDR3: CASSSMDRVGTEAFF; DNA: TGTGCCAGCAGTTCGATGGACAGGGTAGGGACTGAAGCTTTCTTT
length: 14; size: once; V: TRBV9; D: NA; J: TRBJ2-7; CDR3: CASSVGTATYEQYF; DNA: TGTGCCAGCAGCGTAGGCACCGCTACCTACGAGCAGTACTTC